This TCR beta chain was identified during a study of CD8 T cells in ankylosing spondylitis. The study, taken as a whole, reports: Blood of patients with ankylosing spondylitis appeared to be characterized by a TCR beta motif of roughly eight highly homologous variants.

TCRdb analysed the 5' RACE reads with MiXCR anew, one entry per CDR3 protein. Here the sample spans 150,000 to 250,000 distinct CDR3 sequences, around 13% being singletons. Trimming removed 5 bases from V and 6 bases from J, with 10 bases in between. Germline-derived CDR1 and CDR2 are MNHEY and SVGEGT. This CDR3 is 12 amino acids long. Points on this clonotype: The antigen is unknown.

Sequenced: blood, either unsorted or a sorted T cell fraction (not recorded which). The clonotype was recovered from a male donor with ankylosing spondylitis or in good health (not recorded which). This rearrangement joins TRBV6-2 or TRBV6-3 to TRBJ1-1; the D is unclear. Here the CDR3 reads CASSPINAEAFF. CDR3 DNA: TGTGCCAGCAGTCCGATAAACGCTGAAGCTTTCTTT.